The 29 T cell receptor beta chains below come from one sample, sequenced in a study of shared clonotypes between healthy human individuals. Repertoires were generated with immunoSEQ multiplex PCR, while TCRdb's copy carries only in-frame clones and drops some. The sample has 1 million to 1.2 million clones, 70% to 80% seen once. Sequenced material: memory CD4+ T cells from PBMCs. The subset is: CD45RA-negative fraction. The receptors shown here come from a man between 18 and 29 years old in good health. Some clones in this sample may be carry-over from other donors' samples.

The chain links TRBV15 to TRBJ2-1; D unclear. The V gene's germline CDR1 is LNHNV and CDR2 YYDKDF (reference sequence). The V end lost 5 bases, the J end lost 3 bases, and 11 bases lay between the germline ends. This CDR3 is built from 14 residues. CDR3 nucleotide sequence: TGTGCCACCAGCTCCCAGGCGGACTACAATGAGCAGTTCTTC. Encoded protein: CATSSQADYNEQFF. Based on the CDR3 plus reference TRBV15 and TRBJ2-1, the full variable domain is DAMVIQNPRYQVTQFGKPVTLSCSQTLNHNVMYWYQQKSSQAPKLLFHYYDKDFNNEADTPDNFQSRRPNTSFCFLDIRSPGLGDTAMYLCATSSQADYNEQFFGPGTRLTVL.

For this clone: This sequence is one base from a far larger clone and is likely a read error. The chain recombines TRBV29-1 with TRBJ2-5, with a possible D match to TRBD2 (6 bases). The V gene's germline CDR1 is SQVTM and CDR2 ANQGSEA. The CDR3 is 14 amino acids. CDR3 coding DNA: TGCGGCGTTGGCACGGGGCGGGGAATAGAGACCCAGTACTTC. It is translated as CGVGTGRGIETQYF.

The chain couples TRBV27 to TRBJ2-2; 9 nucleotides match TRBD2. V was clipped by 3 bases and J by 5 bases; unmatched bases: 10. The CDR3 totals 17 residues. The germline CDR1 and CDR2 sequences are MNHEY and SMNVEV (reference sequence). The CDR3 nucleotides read TGTGCCAGCAGTTTCAAGGCGGGAGGGCCTGGGACCGGGGAGCTGTTTTTT. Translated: CASSFKAGGPGTGELFF.

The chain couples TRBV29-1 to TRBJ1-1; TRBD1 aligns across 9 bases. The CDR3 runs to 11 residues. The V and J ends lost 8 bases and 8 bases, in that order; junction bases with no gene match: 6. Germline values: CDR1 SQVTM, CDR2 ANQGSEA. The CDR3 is CSTRQGGEAFF. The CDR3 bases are TGCAGCACCAGACAGGGGGGCGAAGCTTTCTTT.

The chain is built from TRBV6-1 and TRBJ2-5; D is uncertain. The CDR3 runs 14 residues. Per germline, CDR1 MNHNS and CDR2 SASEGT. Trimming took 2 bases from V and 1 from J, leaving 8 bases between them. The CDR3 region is CASSEPRIQETQYF. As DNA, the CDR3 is TGTGCCAGCAGTGAACCGCGGATCCAAGAGACCCAGTACTTC.

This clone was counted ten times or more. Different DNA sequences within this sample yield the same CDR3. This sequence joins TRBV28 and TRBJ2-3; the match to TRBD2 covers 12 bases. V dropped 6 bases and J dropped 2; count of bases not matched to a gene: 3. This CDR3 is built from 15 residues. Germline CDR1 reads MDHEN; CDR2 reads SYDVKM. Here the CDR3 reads CASRLAGGPTDTQYF. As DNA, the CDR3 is TGTGCCAGCAGGCTAGCGGGAGGGCCCACAGATACGCAGTATTTT.

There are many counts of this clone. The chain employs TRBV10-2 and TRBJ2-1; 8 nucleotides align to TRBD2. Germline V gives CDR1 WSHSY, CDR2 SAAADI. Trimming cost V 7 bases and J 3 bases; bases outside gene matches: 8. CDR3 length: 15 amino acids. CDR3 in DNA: TGCGCCAGCAACCCGGGAGGGAACGGCTACAATGAGCAGTTCTTC. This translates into CASNPGGNGYNEQFF.

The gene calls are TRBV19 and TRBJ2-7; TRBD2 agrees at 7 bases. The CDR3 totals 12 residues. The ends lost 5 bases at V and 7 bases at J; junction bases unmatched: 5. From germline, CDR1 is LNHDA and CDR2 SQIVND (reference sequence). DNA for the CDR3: TGTGCCAGTAGTCCGGGAGCGGGGGAGCAGTACTTC. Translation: CASSPGAGEQYF.

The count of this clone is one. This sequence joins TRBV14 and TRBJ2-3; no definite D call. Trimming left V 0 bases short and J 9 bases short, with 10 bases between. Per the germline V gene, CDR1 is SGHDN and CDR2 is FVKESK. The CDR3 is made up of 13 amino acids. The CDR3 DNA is TGTGCCAGCAGCCAAGATCTAGGCGCGACGCAGTATTTT. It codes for CASSQDLGATQYF. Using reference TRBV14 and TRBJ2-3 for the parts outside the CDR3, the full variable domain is EAGVTQFPSHSVIEKGQTVTLRCDPISGHDNLYWYRRVMGKEIKFLLHFVKESKQDESGMPNNRFLAERTGGTYSTLKVQPAELEDSGVYFCASSQDLGATQYFGPGTRLTVL.

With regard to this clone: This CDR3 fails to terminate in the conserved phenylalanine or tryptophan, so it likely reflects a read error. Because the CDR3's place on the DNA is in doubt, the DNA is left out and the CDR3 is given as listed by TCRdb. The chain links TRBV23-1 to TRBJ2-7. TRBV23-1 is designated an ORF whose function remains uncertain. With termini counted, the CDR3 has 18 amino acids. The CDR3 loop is CASSYNIAWDGLRAVLRA.

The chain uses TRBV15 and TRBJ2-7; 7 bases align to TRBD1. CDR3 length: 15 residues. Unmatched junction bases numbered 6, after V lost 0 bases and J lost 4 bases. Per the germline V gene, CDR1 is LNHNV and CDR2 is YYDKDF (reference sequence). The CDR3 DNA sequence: TGTGCCACCAGCAGAGATCCGACAGGGAAGTACGAGCAGTACTTC. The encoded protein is CATSRDPTGKYEQYF.

CDR3 nucleotides: TGTGCAGCGGGGACTCCATACGAGCAGTACTTC. Its protein is CAAGTPYEQYF. The rearrangement uses TRBV28 and TRBJ2-7; the match to TRBD2 covers 7 bases. This CDR3 region has 11 residues. Germline values: CDR1 MDHEN, CDR2 SYDVKM. The full variable domain, in which reference TRBV28 and TRBJ2-7 provide the parts outside the CDR3, is DVKVTQSSRYLVKRTGEKVFLECVQDMDHENMFWYRQDPGLGLRLIYFSYDVKMKEKGDIPEGYSVSREKKERFSLILESASTNQTSMYLCAAGTPYEQYFGPGTRLTVT.

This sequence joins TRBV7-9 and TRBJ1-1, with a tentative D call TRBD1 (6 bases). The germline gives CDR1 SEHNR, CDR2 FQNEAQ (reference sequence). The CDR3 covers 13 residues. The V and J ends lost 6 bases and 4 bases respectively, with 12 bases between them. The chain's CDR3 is CASSFDRTTEAFF. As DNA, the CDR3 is TGTGCCAGCAGTTTCGACAGGACCACTGAAGCTTTCTTT.

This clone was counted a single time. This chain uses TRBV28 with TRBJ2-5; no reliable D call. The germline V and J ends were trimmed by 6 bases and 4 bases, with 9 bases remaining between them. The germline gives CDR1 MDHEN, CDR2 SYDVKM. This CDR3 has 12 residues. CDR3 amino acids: CASRDVLETQYF. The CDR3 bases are TGTGCCAGCAGGGACGTCTTAGAGACCCAGTACTTC.

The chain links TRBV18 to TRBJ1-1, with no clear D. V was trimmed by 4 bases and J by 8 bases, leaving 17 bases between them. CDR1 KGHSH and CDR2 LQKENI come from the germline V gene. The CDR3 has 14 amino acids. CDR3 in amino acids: CASSQGSLTGEAFF. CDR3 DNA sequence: TGTGCCAGCTCACAGGGTAGCTTGACCGGCGAAGCTTTCTTT.

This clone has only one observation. The CDR3 nucleotides are TGTGCCAGCAGTGCAGACAGTTACGAGCAGTACTTC. This sequence encodes CASSADSYEQYF. The rearrangement links TRBV28 to TRBJ2-7; a weak D match, TRBD1 (5 bases). Germline V CDR1 and CDR2: MDHEN, SYDVKM. This CDR3 contains 12 residues. Trimming shortened V by 5 bases and J by 4 bases, and 9 bases separated the two germline ends.

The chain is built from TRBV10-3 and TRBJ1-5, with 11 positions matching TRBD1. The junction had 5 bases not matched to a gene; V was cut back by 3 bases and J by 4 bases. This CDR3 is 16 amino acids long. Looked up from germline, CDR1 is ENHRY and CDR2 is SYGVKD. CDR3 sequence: CAISDRGQGVNQPQHF. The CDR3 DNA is TGTGCCATCAGTGATCGGGGACAGGGGGTGAATCAGCCCCAGCATTTT.

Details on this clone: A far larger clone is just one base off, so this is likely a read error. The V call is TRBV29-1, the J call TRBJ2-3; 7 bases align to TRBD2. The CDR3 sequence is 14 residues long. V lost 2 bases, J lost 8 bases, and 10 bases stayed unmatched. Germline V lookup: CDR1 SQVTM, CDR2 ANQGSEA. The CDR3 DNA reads TGCAGCGTTGAATCTGCGGGACTACAAGGTACGCAGTATTTT. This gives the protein CSVESAGLQGTQYF.

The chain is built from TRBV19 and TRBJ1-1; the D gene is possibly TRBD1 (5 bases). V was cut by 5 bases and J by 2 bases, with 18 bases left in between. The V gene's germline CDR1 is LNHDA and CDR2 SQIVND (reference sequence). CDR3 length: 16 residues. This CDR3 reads CASSGGRAGHNTEAFF. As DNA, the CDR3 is TGTGCCAGTAGTGGGGGTAGGGCAGGGCACAACACTGAAGCTTTCTTT.

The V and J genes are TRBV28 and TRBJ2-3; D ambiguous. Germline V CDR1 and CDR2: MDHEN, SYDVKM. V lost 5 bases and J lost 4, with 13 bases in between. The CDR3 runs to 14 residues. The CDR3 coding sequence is TGTGCCAGCAGTACCCCCCTGCAGGCAGATACGCAGTATTTT. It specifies CASSTPLQADTQYF.

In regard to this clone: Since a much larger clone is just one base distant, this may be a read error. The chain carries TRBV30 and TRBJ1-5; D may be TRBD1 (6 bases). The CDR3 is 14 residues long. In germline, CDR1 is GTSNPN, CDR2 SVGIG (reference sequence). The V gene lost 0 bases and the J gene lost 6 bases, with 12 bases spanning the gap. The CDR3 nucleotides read TGTGCCTGGAGTGTACGGACAGAAGGTCAGCCCCAGCATTTT. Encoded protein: CAWSVRTEGQPQHF.

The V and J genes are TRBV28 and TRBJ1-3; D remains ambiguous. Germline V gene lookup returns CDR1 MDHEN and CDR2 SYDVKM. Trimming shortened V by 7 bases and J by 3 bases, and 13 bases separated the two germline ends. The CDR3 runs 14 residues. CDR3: CASIDPAGGNTIYF. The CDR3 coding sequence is TGTGCCAGCATCGACCCCGCCGGTGGAAACACCATATATTTT.

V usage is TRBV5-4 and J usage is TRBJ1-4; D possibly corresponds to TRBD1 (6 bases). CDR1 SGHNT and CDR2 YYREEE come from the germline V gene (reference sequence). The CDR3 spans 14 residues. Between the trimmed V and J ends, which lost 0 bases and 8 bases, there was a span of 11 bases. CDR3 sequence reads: CASSLEGGSEKLFF. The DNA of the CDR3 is TGTGCCAGCAGCTTGGAAGGGGGGAGCGAAAAACTGTTTTTT.

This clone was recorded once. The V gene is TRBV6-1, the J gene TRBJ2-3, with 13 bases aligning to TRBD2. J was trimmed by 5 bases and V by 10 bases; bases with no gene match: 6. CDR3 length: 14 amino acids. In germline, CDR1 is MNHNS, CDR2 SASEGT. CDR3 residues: CATGLAGVKDTQYF. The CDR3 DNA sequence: TGTGCCACCGGACTAGCGGGAGTCAAAGATACGCAGTATTTT.

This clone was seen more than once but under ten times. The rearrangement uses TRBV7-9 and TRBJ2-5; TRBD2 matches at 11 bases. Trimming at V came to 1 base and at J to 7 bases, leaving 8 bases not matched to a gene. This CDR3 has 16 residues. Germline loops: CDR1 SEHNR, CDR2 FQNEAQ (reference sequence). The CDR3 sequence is CASSLVGTSGSGTQYF. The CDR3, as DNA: TGTGCCAGCAGCTTAGTCGGGACTAGCGGTTCCGGGACCCAGTACTTC. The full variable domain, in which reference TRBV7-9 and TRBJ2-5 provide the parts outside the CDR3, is DTGVSQNPRHKITKRGQNVTFRCDPISEHNRLYWYRQTLGQGPEFLTYFQNEAQLEKSRLLSDRFSAERPKGSFSTLEIQRTEQGDSAMYLCASSLVGTSGSGTQYFGPGTRLLVL.

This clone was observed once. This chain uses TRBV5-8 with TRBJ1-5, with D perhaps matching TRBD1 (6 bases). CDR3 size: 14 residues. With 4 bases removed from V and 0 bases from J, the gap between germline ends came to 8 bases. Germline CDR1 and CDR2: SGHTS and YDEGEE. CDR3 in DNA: TGTGCCAGCAGCAGGGGGTTTAGCAATCAGCCCCAGCATTTT. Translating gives CASSRGFSNQPQHF. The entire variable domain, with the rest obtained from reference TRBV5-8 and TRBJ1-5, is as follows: EAGVTQSPTHLIKTRGQQATLRCSPISGHTSVYWYQQALGLGLQFLLWYDEGEERNRGNFPPRFSGRQFPNYSSELNVNALELEDSALYLCASSRGFSNQPQHFGDGTRLSIL.

The CDR3 region is CASSLAGTGGLEQYF. The CDR3 DNA reads as TGTGCCAGCAGCTTGGCCGGGACAGGGGGGCTCGAGCAGTACTTC. This chain links TRBV7-2 with TRBJ2-7; 11 bases line up with TRBD1. V lost 3 bases to trimming and J lost 6 bases; unmatched junction nucleotides: 7. Germline lookup yields CDR1 SGHTA and CDR2 FQGNSA. This CDR3 spans 15 amino acids.

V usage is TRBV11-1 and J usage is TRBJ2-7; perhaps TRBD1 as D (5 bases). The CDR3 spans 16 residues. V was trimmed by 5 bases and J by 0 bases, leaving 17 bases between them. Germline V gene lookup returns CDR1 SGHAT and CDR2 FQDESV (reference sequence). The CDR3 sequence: CASSPKRGQGSYEQYF. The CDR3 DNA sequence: TGTGCCAGCAGCCCCAAAAGGGGCCAGGGCTCCTACGAGCAGTACTTC.

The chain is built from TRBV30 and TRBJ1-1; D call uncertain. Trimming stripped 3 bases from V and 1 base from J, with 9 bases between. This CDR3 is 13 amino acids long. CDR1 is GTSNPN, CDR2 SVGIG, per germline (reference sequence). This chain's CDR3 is CAWRNGPNTEAFF. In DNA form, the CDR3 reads TGTGCCTGGAGAAACGGGCCGAACACTGAAGCTTTCTTT.